Each of the 32 T cell receptor beta chains below was sequenced from the same sample in a study of blood T cell repertoires in COVID-19. Assay used: immunoSEQ multiplex PCR; TCRdb lists only in-frame clones, some missing. The table includes approximately 300,000 clones, roughly nine tenths detected once. Sequencing was carried out using PBMCs or T cells enriched from blood (not recorded which). The receptors stem from a man in his 60s who had recovered from COVID-19.

Regarding this clone: In the same sample, other DNA sequences code for this CDR3. The chain combines TRBV5-1 with TRBJ2-5; 8 bases are a match to TRBD1. This CDR3 has 14 amino acids. Germline trimming cut 4 bases from V and 2 bases from J; bases unmatched to any gene: 4. Germline lookup yields CDR1 SGHRS and CDR2 YFSETQ. CDR3 nucleotide sequence: TGCGCCAGCAGCCCCGGGACAGGACAAGAGACCCAGTACTTC. It translates to CASSPGTGQETQYF.

The J gene is TRBJ1-1, the V gene TRBV9, with TRBD1 as a possible D gene (6 bases). The germline CDR1 and CDR2 sequences are SGDLS and YYNGEE. This CDR3 comprises 15 residues. V was shortened by 3 bases and J by 4 bases, with 16 bases between the two germline ends. CDR3 amino acids: CASSAGGQGSTEAFF. DNA for the CDR3: TGTGCCAGCAGCGCCGGTGGGCAGGGGAGCACTGAAGCTTTCTTT.

The CDR3 protein is CASSGEEGLYAEAFF. The CDR3 bases are TGTGCCAGCAGCGGGGAGGAGGGGTTATACGCCGAAGCTTTCTTT. The chain is built from TRBV9 and TRBJ1-1, with a tentative D call TRBD1 (5 bases). The germline V gene encodes CDR1 SGDLS and CDR2 YYNGEE. The CDR3 runs to 15 residues. Deletions cut 3 bases from V and 8 bases from J, with 20 bases between.

This clone occurred a few times. V usage is TRBV6-5 and J usage is TRBJ1-6; TRBD1 matches 7 bases. CDR3 length: 13 residues. Unmatched junction bases numbered 10, after V lost 5 bases and J lost 15 bases. Germline CDR1 reads MNHEY; CDR2 reads SVGAGI. The CDR3 DNA reads as TGTGCCAGCAGTCGAGGGACAGAAGGGCACCTCCACTTT. Translated, it gives CASSRGTEGHLHF.

V gene TRBV2 combines with J gene TRBJ1-5; no firm D call. The CDR3 contains 14 residues. The germline CDR1 and CDR2 sequences are SNHLY and FYNNEI. V was clipped by 4 bases and J by 3 bases, with 10 bases between them. The CDR3 bases are TGTGCCAGCAGTGTGGAGGCAATCAATCAGCCCCAGCATTTT. Encoded protein: CASSVEAINQPQHF.

CDR3 DNA sequence: TGCGCCAGCAGCCCCCCGGGACAGGGGACCATTCAGTACTTC. It translates to CASSPPGQGTIQYF. The chain recombines TRBV4-1 with TRBJ2-4, with 10 bases identical to TRBD1. This CDR3 is built from 14 residues. CDR1 MGHRA and CDR2 YSYEKL come from the germline V gene. V lost 4 bases to trimming and J lost 9 bases; unmatched junction nucleotides: 6.

Of note for this clone: Other DNA sequences within the sample encode an identical CDR3. The chain joins TRBV5-1 to TRBJ1-4, with 9 bases matching TRBD1. Trimming at V came to 7 bases and at J to 5 bases, leaving 6 bases not matched to a gene. Germline V gene lookup returns CDR1 SGHRS and CDR2 YFSETQ. This CDR3 is built from 14 residues. This CDR3 is CASRTGTGNEKLFF. CDR3 DNA sequence: TGCGCCAGCCGCACCGGGACAGGGAATGAAAAACTGTTTTTT. Full variable domain (rest looked up from reference TRBV5-1 and TRBJ1-4): KAGVTQTPRYLIKTRGQQVTLSCSPISGHRSVSWYQQTPGQGLQFLFEYFSETQRNKGNFPGRFSGRQFSNSRSEMNVSTLELGDSALYLCASRTGTGNEKLFFGSGTQLSVL.

This clone was found once. The chain employs TRBV2 and TRBJ2-5, with 7 bases aligning to TRBD2. The length of the CDR3 is 15 residues. V trimming: 3 bases; J trimming: 2 bases; junction bases outside the gene matches: 6. Germline V gene data show CDR1 as SNHLY and CDR2 as FYNNEI. The CDR3 bases are TGTGCCAGCAGTGAGATCCTAGCGGTGCAAGAGACCCAGTACTTC. This gives the protein CASSEILAVQETQYF. Combining the CDR3 with reference TRBV2 and TRBJ2-5 gives the whole variable domain EPEVTQTPSHQVTQMGQEVILRCVPISNHLYFYWYRQILGQKVEFLVSFYNNEISEKSEIFDDQFSVERPDGSNFTLKIRSTKLEDSAMYFCASSEILAVQETQYFGPGTRLLVL.

The chain carries TRBV11-2 and TRBJ2-1; no clear D. Between the trimmed V and J ends, which lost 3 bases and 4 bases, there was a span of 10 bases. The CDR3 loop spans 14 amino acids. CDR1 and CDR2 (germline): SGHAT, FQNNGV. CDR3 region: CASSFAGSYNEQFF. CDR3 nucleotides: TGTGCCAGCAGCTTTGCCGGTTCATACAATGAGCAGTTCTTC.

The chain links TRBV6-1 to TRBJ1-3, with TRBD1 as a possible D gene (6 bases). The CDR3 contains 15 residues. Germline V gene lookup returns CDR1 MNHNS and CDR2 SASEGT. V lost 0 bases to trimming and J lost 8 bases, with 14 bases between them. CDR3 in amino acids: CASSEALNREYTIYF. CDR3 DNA sequence: TGTGCCAGCAGTGAAGCGCTAAACAGGGAGTACACCATATATTTT.

This clone has more than one count but fewer than ten. J is TRBJ1-2 and V is TRBV6-5; D ambiguous. Trimming removed 10 bases from V and 2 bases from J, with 14 bases in between. CDR3 size: 13 residues. The germline CDR1 and CDR2 sequences are MNHEY and SVGAGI. In DNA form, the CDR3 reads TGTGCCACCGCCAAAGGACTCAACTATGGCTACACCTTC. This codes for CATAKGLNYGYTF.

This clone showed up just once. The chain employs TRBV3-1 (or the pseudogene TRBV3-2) and TRBJ1-2; possible D gene TRBD1, 6 bases. The CDR3 has 16 residues. Germline CDR1 and CDR2: LGHDT and YNNKEL (reference sequence). Trimming removed 4 bases at V and 5 bases at J, with 20 bases between. The CDR3 loop is CASSRRPRDMGYGYTF. CDR3 DNA sequence: TGTGCCAGCAGCCGCCGTCCAAGGGACATGGGTTATGGCTACACCTTC.

This clone was detected only once. The gene calls are TRBV28 and TRBJ1-2, with D perhaps TRBD1 (6 bases). In germline, CDR1 is MDHEN, CDR2 SYDVKM. This CDR3 region has 15 residues. V lost 3 bases, J lost 1 base, and 12 bases lay in between. As DNA, the CDR3 is TGTGCCAGCAGTTTTTGGCCAGGGGATAACTATGGCTACACCTTC. Translating it yields CASSFWPGDNYGYTF.

The rearrangement uses TRBV5-1 and TRBJ1-4; D is unclear. The germline V and J ends were trimmed by 4 bases and 6 bases, with 16 bases remaining between them. This CDR3 is 15 amino acids long. Germline CDR1 SGHRS, CDR2 YFSETQ. This chain's CDR3 is CASSPRSGRDEKLFF. CDR3 bases: TGCGCCAGCAGCCCAAGATCTGGGCGGGATGAAAAACTGTTTTTT.

The rearrangement uses TRBV6-5 and TRBJ2-7, with a possible D match to TRBD1 (6 bases). The CDR3 has 13 residues. From germline, CDR1 is MNHEY and CDR2 SVGAGI. Trimming removed 8 bases at V and 3 bases at J, with 14 bases between. This CDR3 reads CASARQEFYEQYF. The CDR3, as DNA: TGTGCCAGCGCCCGACAGGAATTCTACGAGCAGTACTTC.

This clone has a single count. In the same sample, other DNA sequences code for this CDR3. Here the CDR3 reads CASSLTGYEQYF. In nucleotides, the CDR3 is TGTGCCAGCAGCCTGACAGGCTACGAGCAGTACTTC. The V gene is TRBV28, the J gene TRBJ2-7, with D perhaps matching TRBD1 (6 bases). The CDR3 is made up of 12 amino acids. Trimming took 6 bases from V and 3 from J, leaving 9 bases between them. CDR1 MDHEN and CDR2 SYDVKM come from the germline V gene.

V is TRBV28 and J is TRBJ1-5, with 7 positions matching TRBD1. V trimming: 6 bases; J trimming: 5 bases; junction bases outside the gene matches: 4. Per germline, CDR1 MDHEN and CDR2 SYDVKM. This CDR3 contains 13 residues. CDR3 region: CASRITGDQPQHF. The CDR3 nucleotides are TGTGCCAGCAGGATTACAGGGGATCAGCCCCAGCATTTT.

The V call is TRBV2, the J call TRBJ1-2; D call uncertain. The V gene lost 2 bases and the J gene lost 0 bases, with 10 bases spanning the gap. This CDR3 comprises 15 residues. In germline, CDR1 is SNHLY, CDR2 FYNNEI. The DNA of the CDR3 is TGTGCCAGCAGTGAAACAGCTTCTACTAACTATGGCTACACCTTC. Translating gives CASSETASTNYGYTF. Full variable domain (missing parts from reference TRBV2 and TRBJ1-2): EPEVTQTPSHQVTQMGQEVILRCVPISNHLYFYWYRQILGQKVEFLVSFYNNEISEKSEIFDDQFSVERPDGSNFTLKIRSTKLEDSAMYFCASSETASTNYGYTFGSGTRLTVV.

The chain is built from TRBV10-3 and TRBJ1-2, with D perhaps matching TRBD1 (5 bases). Germline-derived CDR1 and CDR2 are ENHRY and SYGVKD. V dropped 6 bases and J dropped 6 bases, with 14 bases sitting between them. CDR3 length equals 13 residues. The CDR3 is CAISEGRVDGYTF. The CDR3 bases are TGTGCCATCAGCGAGGGGAGGGTGGATGGCTACACCTTC.

The CDR3 DNA reads as TGTGCCAGCAGTGAAGCCCTGACAGTTTCCTACGAGCAGTACTTC. Translation: CASSEALTVSYEQYF. The chain joins TRBV6-1 to TRBJ2-7; D is possibly TRBD1 (5 bases). This CDR3 has 15 amino acids. From germline, CDR1 is MNHNS and CDR2 SASEGT. Trimming left V 0 bases short and J 1 base short, with 10 bases between.

CDR3 nucleotide sequence: TGTGCCAGCAGCCATACGAGGGAGGGCCAATACGAGCAGTACTTC. It codes for CASSHTREGQYEQYF. This chain joins TRBV4-2 and TRBJ2-7, with 7 bases aligning to TRBD2. V was clipped by 3 bases and J by 4 bases; unmatched bases: 9. CDR1 is LGHNA, CDR2 YNFKEQ, per germline. The CDR3 spans 15 residues.

The rearrangement uses TRBV7-2 and TRBJ2-1, with 10 bases identical to TRBD2. CDR3 size: 15 residues. J lost 5 bases, V lost 5 bases, and 6 bases had no gene match. Germline-derived CDR1 and CDR2 are SGHTA and FQGNSA. CDR3 DNA: TGTGCCAGCAGCCTCTGGACTAGCGGACACAATGAGCAGTTCTTC. This codes for CASSLWTSGHNEQFF.

The V and J genes are TRBV7-2 and TRBJ2-7; D is unclear. V dropped 4 bases and J dropped 2 bases, with 12 bases sitting between them. CDR3 length equals 14 residues. Looked up from germline, CDR1 is SGHTA and CDR2 is FQGNSA. The CDR3 here is CASSSIWAPYEQYF. The CDR3 DNA is TGTGCCAGCAGCTCAATCTGGGCCCCCTACGAGCAGTACTTC.

The chain links TRBV7-2 to TRBJ2-1; TRBD2 aligns across 8 bases. This CDR3 comprises 14 residues. The V gene's germline CDR1 is SGHTA and CDR2 FQGNSA. After removal of 8 bases from V and 11 bases from J, the junction contained 14 bases not matched to a gene. CDR3 protein: CASLLSPSGGKQFF. The CDR3, as DNA: TGTGCCAGCCTCCTTAGTCCGAGCGGGGGTAAGCAGTTCTTC.

This chain's CDR3 is CATSDPAGGEQFF. The CDR3 bases are TGTGCCACCAGTGATCCAGCGGGAGGAGAGCAGTTCTTC. The chain employs TRBV24-1 and TRBJ2-1; 9 nucleotides agree with TRBD2. The CDR3 is made up of 13 amino acids. Per germline, CDR1 KGHDR and CDR2 SFDVKD. Germline trimming cut 3 bases from V and 10 bases from J; bases unmatched to any gene: 3.

V usage is TRBV28 and J usage is TRBJ2-3; the match to TRBD2 covers 7 bases. V was pared by 3 bases and J by 4 bases, with 7 bases of the junction left unmatched. This CDR3 is built from 15 residues. Germline CDR1 is MDHEN and CDR2 is SYDVKM. The CDR3 reads CASSLAGVSADTQYF. The CDR3, as DNA: TGTGCCAGCAGTTTGGCGGGAGTGTCAGCAGATACGCAGTATTTT.

This chain uses TRBV18 with TRBJ1-5; D not certain. V was cut by 2 bases and J by 1 base, with 21 bases left in between. Looked up from germline, CDR1 is KGHSH and CDR2 is LQKENI. The CDR3 is made up of 19 amino acids. The CDR3: CASSPVDGGPLGSNQPQHF. The CDR3 coding sequence is TGTGCCAGCTCACCAGTAGACGGAGGGCCCCTAGGCAGCAATCAGCCCCAGCATTTT.

This chain links TRBV7-9 with TRBJ2-3, with 8 positions matching TRBD2. The CDR3 is 14 residues long. Per germline, CDR1 SEHNR and CDR2 FQNEAQ (reference sequence). V lost 7 bases and J lost 3; bases outside the gene matches: 6. The CDR3, as DNA: TGTGCCAGCACAAGCGGGAGATCAACAGATACGCAGTATTTT. This sequence encodes CASTSGRSTDTQYF.

This chain joins TRBV15 and TRBJ1-2, with TRBD1 as a possible D gene (5 bases). The CDR3 covers 13 residues. Germline V CDR1 and CDR2: LNHNV, YYDKDF (reference sequence). Trimming shortened V by 7 bases and J by 8 bases, and 17 bases separated the two germline ends. The CDR3: CATTPSPTGGYTF. CDR3 DNA sequence: TGTGCCACCACCCCTTCACCCACAGGCGGCTACACCTTC.

J is TRBJ1-4 and V is TRBV10-3; unclear D gene. V was clipped by 8 bases and J by 4 bases, with 11 bases between them. The CDR3 is 13 amino acids. The germline V gene encodes CDR1 ENHRY and CDR2 SYGVKD. Here the CDR3 reads CAIGRGINEKLFF. The CDR3 DNA reads TGTGCCATCGGGAGAGGGATTAATGAAAAACTGTTTTTT.

The chain is built from TRBV28 and TRBJ1-5, with D possibly TRBD1 on 5 matching bases. The CDR3 extends over 14 amino acids. V dropped 3 bases and J dropped 3 bases, with 9 bases sitting between them. Germline lookup yields CDR1 MDHEN and CDR2 SYDVKM. The CDR3 loop reads CASSFDRYNQPQHF. The CDR3 bases are TGTGCCAGCAGTTTTGACAGATACAATCAGCCCCAGCATTTT. Combining the CDR3 with reference TRBV28 and TRBJ1-5 gives the whole variable domain DVKVTQSSRYLVKRTGEKVFLECVQDMDHENMFWYRQDPGLGLRLIYFSYDVKMKEKGDIPEGYSVSREKKERFSLILESASTNQTSMYLCASSFDRYNQPQHFGDGTRLSIL.

This chain connects TRBV5-1 to TRBJ2-3; D ambiguous. The CDR3 loop spans 14 amino acids. The germline CDR1 and CDR2 sequences are SGHRS and YFSETQ. V lost 5 bases and J 2 bases, leaving 12 bases between the germline ends. CDR3 DNA: TGCGCCAGCAGAAAAGCTCTTGACACAGATACGCAGTATTTT. It encodes CASRKALDTDTQYF. The entire variable domain, with the rest obtained from reference TRBV5-1 and TRBJ2-3, is as follows: KAGVTQTPRYLIKTRGQQVTLSCSPISGHRSVSWYQQTPGQGLQFLFEYFSETQRNKGNFPGRFSGRQFSNSRSEMNVSTLELGDSALYLCASRKALDTDTQYFGPGTRLTVL.